This record concerns one T cell receptor beta chain sequence. The entry originates in a study of technical replicates of blood from several donors. The assay was immunoSEQ multiplex PCR, and TCRdb's table has in-frame clones only and misses some. The sample records approximately 85,000 clones, around 94% being singletons. Germline V gene lookup returns CDR1 WSHSY and CDR2 SAAADI. The CDR3 loop spans 14 amino acids. With V trimmed by 10 bases and J by 5 bases, 7 bases remained unmatched. The clonotype originates from a human donor in good health. Sequences were obtained from T cells isolated from PBMCs. This chain uses TRBV10-2 with TRBJ1-4; 10 bases fit TRBD1. The CDR3 bases are TGCGCCACCTTTGGGACAGGGGCAAATGAAAAACTGTTTTTT. This codes for CATFGTGANEKLFF.